This TCR beta chain was captured in a study of blood T cell repertoires in COVID-19. As for the study in general: Researchers got acute and convalescent COVID-19 samples from the United States, Italy and Spain. Sources were T cells, B-cell-depleted T cells, or PBMCs; the material itself was cDNA or gDNA.

Enrolled through a virtual design, the participants were between roughly 18 and 89 years of age and came from about two dozen US areas. Germline CDR1 and CDR2: SEHNR and FQNEAQ (reference sequence). The CDR3 spans 16 residues. The V and J ends lost 1 base and 2 bases, in that order; junction bases with no gene match: 3. Per the original data handling: Nucleated cell number was recorded as an estimate derived from reference gene primer amplification. The data were produced by immunoSEQ multiplex PCR, yet TCRdb's version contains in-frame clones alone and is incomplete. The D gene and trimming were derived from the DNA, and the V and J assignments and clone size from that table. The sample has 180,000 or so clones, 65% to 85% seen once.

This clonotype was obtained from a woman aged 60-75 years who had recovered from COVID-19. V usage is TRBV7-9 and J usage is TRBJ2-3; 10 bases line up with TRBD1. Material: PBMCs or T cells enriched from blood (not recorded which). The CDR3 nucleotides read TGTGCCAGCAGCTTAGTGGGACAGGGGACCACAGATACGCAGTATTTT. Translating it yields CASSLVGQGTTDTQYF.